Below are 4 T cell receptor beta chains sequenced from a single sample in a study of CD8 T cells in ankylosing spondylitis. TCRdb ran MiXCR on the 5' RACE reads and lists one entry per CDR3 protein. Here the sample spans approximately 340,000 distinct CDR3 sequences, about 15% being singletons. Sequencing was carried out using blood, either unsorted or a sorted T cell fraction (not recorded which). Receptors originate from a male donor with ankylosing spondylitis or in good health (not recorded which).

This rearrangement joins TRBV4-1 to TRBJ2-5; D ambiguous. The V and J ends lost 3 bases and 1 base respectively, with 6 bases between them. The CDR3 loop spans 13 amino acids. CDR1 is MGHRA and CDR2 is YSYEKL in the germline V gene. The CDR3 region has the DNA TGCGCCAGCAGCCAGGGGTTCCAAGAGACCCAGTACTTC. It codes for CASSQGFQETQYF.

CDR3 sequence reads: CASSYSMGDFYNEQFF. The CDR3 DNA reads as TGTGCCAGCAGTTACTCGATGGGGGACTTCTACAATGAGCAGTTCTTC. The rearrangement joins TRBV6-5 to TRBJ2-1, with D perhaps matching TRBD2 (6 bases). The CDR3 has 16 residues. V shed 0 bases and J shed 3 bases, with 12 bases lying between them. Germline CDR1 and CDR2: MNHEY and SVGAGI.

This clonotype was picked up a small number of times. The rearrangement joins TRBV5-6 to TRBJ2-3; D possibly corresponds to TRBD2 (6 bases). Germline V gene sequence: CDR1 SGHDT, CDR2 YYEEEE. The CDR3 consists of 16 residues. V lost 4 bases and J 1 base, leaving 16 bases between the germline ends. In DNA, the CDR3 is TGTGCCAGCAGCGTCGAATCGGGACTCCGCACAGATACGCAGTATTTT. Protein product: CASSVESGLRTDTQYF.

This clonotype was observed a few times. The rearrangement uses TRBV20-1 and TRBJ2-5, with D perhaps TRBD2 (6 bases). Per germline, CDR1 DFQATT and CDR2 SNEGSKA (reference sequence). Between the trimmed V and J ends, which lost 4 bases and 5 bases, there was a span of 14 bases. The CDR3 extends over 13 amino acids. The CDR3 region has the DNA TGCAGTGCTATTAGGGAGGCGCGGGAGACCCAGTACTTC. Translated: CSAIREARETQYF.